This TCR beta chain emerged from a study of blood T cell repertoires in COVID-19. The assay was immunoSEQ multiplex PCR, and TCRdb's table has in-frame clones only and misses some. The sample has about 250,000 clones; 80% to 85% are singletons. The sequence was collected from a man aged 50 to 59 who had recovered from COVID-19. The material sequenced was PBMCs or T cells enriched from blood (not recorded which).

CDR3 sequence: CASSPDAGGVGKNIQYF. Here the CDR3 DNA reads TGTGCCAGCAGTCCCGACGCGGGGGGGGTTGGGAAAAACATTCAGTACTTC. The rearrangement joins TRBV27 to TRBJ2-4, with 9 positions matching TRBD2. V was pared by 5 bases and J by 4 bases, with 12 bases of the junction left unmatched. Germline CDR1 reads MNHEY; CDR2 reads SMNVEV (reference sequence). This CDR3 has 17 residues.